The sequence of this TCR beta chain was determined in a study of cytomegalovirus exposure and HLA in healthy donors. On the study more broadly: Within the Caucasian-associated ancestry cluster were roughly 81% of the roughly 360 genotyped donors.

Germline CDR1 reads LNHDA; CDR2 reads SQIVND (reference sequence). V lost 5 bases and J 0 bases, leaving 6 bases between the germline ends. This CDR3 region has 13 residues. In the PCR, 60 Vbeta and 13 Jbeta primers were used. Per the authors' pipeline: Later, 65 million to 90 million unique TCR beta chains were counted in an analysis, and about 12 million of them were shared. Assay: immunoSEQ multiplex PCR; the TCRdb copy retains only in-frame clones and omits some. V and J calls plus clone size are reproduced from that table; the DNA served to infer D and trimming. There are about 82,000 clones in the sample; less than 80% occur only once, and around a fifth lies in the top ten. This cohort consisted of healthy bone marrow donors.

The sequence derives from a woman aged 45-59 years in good health and CMV-seropositive. Sequenced material: PBMCs. The chain has TRBV19 and TRBJ2-3; D remains ambiguous. Written as DNA, the CDR3 is TGTGCCAGTAGTCCCACTAGCACAGATACGCAGTATTTT. Its translation is CASSPTSTDTQYF.